This T cell receptor beta chain appears in the sequencing data of a study of blood T cell repertoires in COVID-19. The CDR3 has 15 residues. Trimming cost V 1 base and J 5 bases, with 9 bases left between them. CDR1 and CDR2 (germline): MGHDK, SYGVNS. In terms of age and location, participants ranged from roughly 18 to 89 years and lived in under 30 US areas. In assigning cohorts, the study relied on participant-reported clinical history. In Cohort 3, a recovered donor had either two negative PCRs, clearance, or symptom resolution. The authors' processing: Reference gene primers were amplified, and this amplification served to estimate nucleated cell counts. Sequencing was performed with immunoSEQ multiplex PCR; in TCRdb, only in-frame clones are kept and a portion is missing. For V, J and clone size, that table is used; D and trimming come from the DNA. The sample consists of around 300,000 clones, 75% to 90% of them appearing once.

The gene calls are TRBV25-1 and TRBJ1-6; a weak D match, TRBD1 (6 bases). Material for sequencing was PBMCs or T cells enriched from blood (not recorded which). This TCR came from a man younger than 45 who had recovered from COVID-19. CDR3 nucleotide sequence: TGTGCCAGCAGTGAATTAAGGGGGAATAATTCACCCCTCCACTTT. Its protein is CASSELRGNNSPLHF.